The 20 T cell receptor beta chains presented below share a single source sample, sequenced in a study of regulatory dendritic cells for organ transplantation. TCRdb keeps only in-frame clones here, not all; method: immunoSEQ multiplex PCR. This table holds about 34,000 clones, roughly nine tenths found once. The sample was naive CD4+ T cells from blood. Subset noted: CD45RA+ naive T cells. Receptors originate from a human donor in good health.

This chain connects TRBV13 to TRBJ1-6; D gene ambiguous. CDR3 length equals 15 residues. CDR1 is PRHDT, CDR2 FYEKMQ, per germline (reference sequence). The V end lost 7 bases, the J end lost 8 bases, and 18 bases lay between the germline ends. The CDR3 reads CASISRAYVDSPLHF. DNA of the CDR3: TGTGCCAGCATCTCTCGGGCATACGTAGATTCACCCCTCCACTTT.

V and J are TRBV6-6 and TRBJ1-1; D gene unclear. V was pared by 3 bases and J by 6 bases, with 5 bases between. This CDR3 has 11 residues. Germline lookup yields CDR1 MNHNY and CDR2 SVGAGI (reference sequence). The CDR3 DNA reads as TGTGCCAGCAGTTATCCATCTGAAGCTTTCTTT. Translation: CASSYPSEAFF.

This chain links TRBV18 with TRBJ2-7; no reliable D call. Looked up from germline, CDR1 is KGHSH and CDR2 is LQKENI. The CDR3 sequence is 14 residues long. With 2 bases removed from V and 0 bases from J, the gap between germline ends came to 8 bases. In nucleotides, the CDR3 is TGTGCCAGCTCACCAGGGTACAGCTCCTACGAGCAGTACTTC. Translated: CASSPGYSSYEQYF.

The chain joins TRBV18 to TRBJ2-7, with unresolved D. The ends were cut back, 3 bases at V and 4 bases at J, with 10 bases in the middle. Germline V gives CDR1 KGHSH, CDR2 LQKENI. This CDR3 is built from 13 residues. CDR3 amino acids: CASSPSLDYEQYF. For the CDR3, the DNA is TGTGCCAGCTCACCCAGTCTGGATTACGAGCAGTACTTC.

The V gene is TRBV27, the J gene TRBJ1-2, with TRBD1 as a possible D gene (6 bases). V shed 6 bases and J shed 8 bases, with 16 bases lying between them. CDR3 length equals 13 residues. CDR1 MNHEY and CDR2 SMNVEV come from the germline V gene (reference sequence). CDR3: CASSKAGAGGYTF. The DNA for the CDR3 is TGTGCCAGCAGCAAAGCGGGGGCGGGCGGCTACACCTTC.

The CDR3 sequence is CASSPGTAGPYEQYF. CDR3 bases: TGTGCCAGCAGCCCAGGGACAGCGGGACCCTACGAGCAGTACTTC. V gene TRBV7-2 combines with J gene TRBJ2-7; tentatively, D is TRBD1 or TRBD2 (7 bases each). The germline V gene has CDR1 SGHTA and CDR2 FQGNSA. Deletions cut 5 bases from V and 2 bases from J, with 16 bases between. This CDR3 spans 15 amino acids.

V and J are TRBV5-4 and TRBJ2-1; D is perhaps TRBD1 (5 bases). The germline gives CDR1 SGHNT, CDR2 YYREEE (reference sequence). CDR3 size: 14 residues. The ends were cut back, 0 bases at V and 8 bases at J, with 12 bases in the middle. The CDR3 nucleotides read TGTGCCAGCAGCTTGGTAGGGCAGGGCGATGAGCAGTTCTTC. Translation gives CASSLVGQGDEQFF.

The chain joins TRBV7-8 to TRBJ2-3; D remains ambiguous. Trimming removed 10 bases from V and 2 bases from J, with 16 bases in between. Germline V gene data show CDR1 as SGHVS and CDR2 as FQNEAQ. The CDR3 is made up of 14 amino acids. In nucleotides, the CDR3 is TGTGCCAACCGTCCGATGGGCTCCACAGATACGCAGTATTTT. This sequence encodes CANRPMGSTDTQYF.

This clone was picked up one time. The chain uses TRBV4-1 and TRBJ2-7; TRBD2 is a possible D gene (5 bases). Trimming cost V 1 base and J 7 bases, with 23 bases left between them. This CDR3 spans 17 amino acids. In germline, CDR1 is MGHRA, CDR2 YSYEKL. The CDR3 bases are TGCGCCAGCAGCCAAGGGCCGAAACTAGGCGGTGATCGGGAGCAGTACTTC. Protein: CASSQGPKLGGDREQYF.

The chain has TRBV4-1 and TRBJ2-3; 12 bases match TRBD2. The CDR3 is made up of 20 amino acids. CDR1 and CDR2 from the germline V gene are MGHRA and YSYEKL. V was pared by 2 bases and J by 0 bases, with 12 bases of the junction left unmatched. CDR3 sequence reads: CASSQHPLAGGRSSTDTQYF. The CDR3 coding sequence is TGCGCCAGCAGCCAACATCCTCTAGCGGGAGGGAGGTCTAGCACAGATACGCAGTATTTT.

This clone was picked up a small number of times. The chain is built from TRBV7-9 and TRBJ2-7, with D possibly matching TRBD2 (5 bases). The CDR3 is 17 amino acids. With 3 bases removed from V and 5 bases from J, the gap between germline ends came to 23 bases. Per the germline V gene, CDR1 is SEHNR and CDR2 is FQNEAQ (reference sequence). CDR3 residues: CASSLLTPLSGRDEQYF. CDR3 coding DNA: TGTGCCAGCAGCTTGTTAACCCCACTGAGCGGCCGGGACGAGCAGTACTTC.

This clone was found once. V usage is TRBV4-1 and J usage is TRBJ1-6; D remains unclear. Germline-derived CDR1 and CDR2 are MGHRA and YSYEKL. CDR3 length: 13 amino acids. V lost 0 bases and J lost 8, with 5 bases in between. CDR3 protein: CASSQELDSPLHF. DNA of the CDR3: TGCGCCAGCAGCCAAGAATTGGATTCACCCCTCCACTTT.

The chain is built from TRBV16 and TRBJ2-2; the D is unclear. V lost 5 bases and J lost 1, with 5 bases in between. The germline gives CDR1 KGHSY, CDR2 FQNENV. CDR3 size: 13 residues. CDR3 sequence (DNA): TGTGCCAGCAGCACACGGAACACCGGGGAGCTGTTTTTT. Its protein is CASSTRNTGELFF.

The rearrangement joins TRBV19 to TRBJ1-4; D is perhaps TRBD1 (6 bases). This CDR3 is built from 14 residues. The germline V gene encodes CDR1 LNHDA and CDR2 SQIVND (reference sequence). The germline V and J ends were trimmed by 6 bases and 4 bases, with 12 bases remaining between them. The CDR3 bases are TGTGCCAGTAGAACAGGGAGCATTAATGAAAAACTGTTTTTT. Its translation: CASRTGSINEKLFF.

This clone was seen once. The V call is TRBV19, the J call TRBJ2-1; the match to TRBD2 covers 10 bases. Germline trimming cut 8 bases from V and 3 bases from J; bases unmatched to any gene: 10. This CDR3 is 16 amino acids long. Germline V gene sequence: CDR1 LNHDA, CDR2 SQIVND (reference sequence). The CDR3 DNA follows: TGTGCCAGTGCCGAGATAGCGGGAGGCATCTACAATGAGCAGTTCTTC. It codes for CASAEIAGGIYNEQFF.

A note on this clone: One end of the junction fails to match germline, which may point to a read error. The chain carries TRBV6-5 and TRBJ1-3; D is uncertain. This CDR3 is 16 amino acids long. Looked up from germline, CDR1 is MNHEY and CDR2 is SVGAGI. For the CDR3, the DNA is TGTGCCGGCAGTTACTCGCCTGGCATATTGGGAAACACCATATATTTT. Translated, it gives CAGSYSPGILGNTIYF.

This sequence joins TRBV6-5 and TRBJ1-6; TRBD1 aligns across 7 bases. Losses at the gene ends were 3 bases for V and 7 bases for J; bases not matched to a gene: 9. The CDR3 has 16 amino acids. Germline CDR1 and CDR2: MNHEY and SVGAGI. The CDR3 protein is CASSYRPGTVNSPLHF. The CDR3 coding sequence is TGTGCCAGCAGTTATCGCCCCGGGACAGTAAATTCACCCCTCCACTTT.

V usage is TRBV11-2 and J usage is TRBJ2-7; TRBD2 matches 10 bases. Trimming at V came to 4 bases and at J to 2 bases, leaving 8 bases not matched to a gene. The germline V gene encodes CDR1 SGHAT and CDR2 FQNNGV. This CDR3 has 16 residues. The CDR3 region is CASSSGLAERPYEQYF. The CDR3 DNA follows: TGTGCCAGCAGCTCAGGACTAGCGGAACGACCCTACGAGCAGTACTTC.

This chain links TRBV7-2 with TRBJ1-2, with TRBD1 matching over 7 bases. The CDR3 consists of 17 residues. The V and J ends lost 6 bases and 3 bases, in that order; junction bases with no gene match: 16. The V gene's germline CDR1 is SGHTA and CDR2 FQGNSA. The CDR3 reads CASSEGEGAFQDYGYTF. The CDR3 region has the DNA TGTGCCAGCAGTGAGGGAGAGGGGGCGTTTCAGGACTATGGCTACACCTTC.

This sequence joins TRBV9 and TRBJ1-5; 9 bases agree with TRBD1. The CDR3 length is 15 residues. Trimming at V came to 4 bases and at J to 4 bases, leaving 6 bases not matched to a gene. CDR1 and CDR2 (germline): SGDLS, YYNGEE. Written as DNA, the CDR3 is TGTGCCAGCAGCCCTTACGGGACAGGGAATCAGCCCCAGCATTTT. Its protein is CASSPYGTGNQPQHF.